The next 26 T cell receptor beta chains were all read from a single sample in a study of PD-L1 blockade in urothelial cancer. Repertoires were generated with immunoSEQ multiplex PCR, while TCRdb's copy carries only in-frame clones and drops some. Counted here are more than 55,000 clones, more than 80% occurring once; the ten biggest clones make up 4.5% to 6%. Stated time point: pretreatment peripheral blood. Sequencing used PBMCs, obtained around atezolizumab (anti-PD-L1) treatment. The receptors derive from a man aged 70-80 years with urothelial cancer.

The CDR3 nucleotides read TGTGCCAGCCGGGATTACAATGAGCAGTTCTTC. Translated, it gives CASRDYNEQFF. The V call is TRBV2, the J call TRBJ2-1, with D maybe TRBD2 (5 bases). Trimming removed 8 bases at V and 4 bases at J, with 6 bases between. Germline V lookup: CDR1 SNHLY, CDR2 FYNNEI. The CDR3 runs to 11 residues.

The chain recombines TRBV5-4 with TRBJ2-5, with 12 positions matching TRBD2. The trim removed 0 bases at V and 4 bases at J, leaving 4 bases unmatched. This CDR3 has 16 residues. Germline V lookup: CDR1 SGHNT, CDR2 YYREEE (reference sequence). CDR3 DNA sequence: TGTGCCAGCAGCTTGGAGCTAGCGGGGGGGCCAGAGACCCAGTACTTC. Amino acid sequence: CASSLELAGGPETQYF.

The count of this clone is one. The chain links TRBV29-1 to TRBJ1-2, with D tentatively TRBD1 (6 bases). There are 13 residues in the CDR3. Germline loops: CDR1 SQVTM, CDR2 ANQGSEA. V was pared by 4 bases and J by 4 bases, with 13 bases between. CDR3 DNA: TGCAGCGTTGCAGGGGTGGGGGCCTATGGCTACACCTTC. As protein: CSVAGVGAYGYTF.

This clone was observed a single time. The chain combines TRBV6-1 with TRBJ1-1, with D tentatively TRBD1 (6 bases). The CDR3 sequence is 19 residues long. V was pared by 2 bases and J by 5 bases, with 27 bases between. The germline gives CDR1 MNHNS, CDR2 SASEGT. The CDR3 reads CASSEFIPGHLQRRTEAFF. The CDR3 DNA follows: TGTGCCAGCAGTGAATTTATCCCGGGACACCTACAGAGGAGGACTGAAGCTTTCTTT.

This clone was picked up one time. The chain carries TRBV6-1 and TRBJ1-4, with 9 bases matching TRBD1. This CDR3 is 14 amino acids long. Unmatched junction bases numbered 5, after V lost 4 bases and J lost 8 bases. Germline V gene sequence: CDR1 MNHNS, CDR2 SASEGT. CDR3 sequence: CASSAGQGGEKLFF. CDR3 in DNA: TGTGCCAGCAGTGCGGGACAGGGAGGGGAAAAACTGTTTTTT.

Here the CDR3 reads CASSGDRGNTEAFF. The CDR3 DNA is TGTGCCAGCAGCGGCGACAGGGGAAACACTGAAGCTTTCTTT. The chain employs TRBV5-4 and TRBJ1-1; TRBD1 aligns across 8 bases. CDR3 size: 14 residues. Germline V lookup: CDR1 SGHNT, CDR2 YYREEE (reference sequence). V lost 4 bases to trimming and J lost 2 bases; unmatched junction nucleotides: 4. The full variable domain, with the rest looked up from reference TRBV5-4 and TRBJ1-1, is ETGVTQSPTHLIKTRGQQVTLRCSSQSGHNTVSWYQQALGQGPQFIFQYYREEENGRGNFPPRFSGLQFPNYSSELNVNALELDDSALYLCASSGDRGNTEAFFGQGTRLTVV.

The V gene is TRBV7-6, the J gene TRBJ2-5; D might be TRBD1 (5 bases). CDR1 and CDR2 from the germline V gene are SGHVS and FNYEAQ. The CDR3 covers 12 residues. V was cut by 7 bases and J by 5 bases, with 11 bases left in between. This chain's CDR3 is CASIRAGETQYF. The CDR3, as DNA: TGTGCCAGCATAAGGGCAGGGGAGACCCAGTACTTC.

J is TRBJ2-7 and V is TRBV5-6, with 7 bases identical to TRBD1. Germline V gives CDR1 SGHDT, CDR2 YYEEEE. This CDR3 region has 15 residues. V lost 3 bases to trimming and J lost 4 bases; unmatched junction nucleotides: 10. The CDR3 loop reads CASSSTGSPFYEQYF. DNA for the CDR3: TGTGCCAGCAGCTCGACAGGGTCGCCTTTTTACGAGCAGTACTTC.

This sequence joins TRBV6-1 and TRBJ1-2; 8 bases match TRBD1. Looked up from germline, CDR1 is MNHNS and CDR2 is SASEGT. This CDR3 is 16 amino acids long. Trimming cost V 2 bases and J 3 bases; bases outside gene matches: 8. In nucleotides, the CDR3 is TGTGCCAGCAGTGAAAGGGCAGGGGGCGCTCACTATGGCTACACCTTC. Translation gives CASSERAGGAHYGYTF.

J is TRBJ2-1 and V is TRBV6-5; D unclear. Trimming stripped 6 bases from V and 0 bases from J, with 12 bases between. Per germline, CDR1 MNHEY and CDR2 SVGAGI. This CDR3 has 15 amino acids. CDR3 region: CASSITAASYNEQFF. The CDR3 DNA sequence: TGTGCCAGCAGCATCACAGCAGCCTCCTACAATGAGCAGTTCTTC.

The CDR3 DNA follows: TGCGCCAGCAGCTTGGAGGGCAGGGAAGGGGCTGAAGCTTTCTTT. This encodes CASSLEGREGAEAFF. This chain links TRBV5-1 with TRBJ1-1, with D possibly TRBD1 on 5 matching bases. Germline V CDR1 and CDR2: SGHRS, YFSETQ. The CDR3 length is 15 residues. V was shortened by 0 bases and J by 6 bases, with 15 bases between the two germline ends.

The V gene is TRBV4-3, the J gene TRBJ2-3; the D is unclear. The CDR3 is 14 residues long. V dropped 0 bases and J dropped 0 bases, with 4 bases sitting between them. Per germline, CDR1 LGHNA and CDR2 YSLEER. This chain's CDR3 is CASSQDRSTDTQYF. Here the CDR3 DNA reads TGCGCCAGCAGCCAAGACAGGAGCACAGATACGCAGTATTTT.

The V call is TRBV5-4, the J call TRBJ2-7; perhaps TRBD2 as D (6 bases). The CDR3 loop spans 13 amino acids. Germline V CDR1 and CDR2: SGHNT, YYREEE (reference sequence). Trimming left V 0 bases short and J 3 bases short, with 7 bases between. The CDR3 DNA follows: TGTGCCAGCAGCTTGGGGGGGGACTACGAGCAGTACTTC. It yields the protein CASSLGGDYEQYF.

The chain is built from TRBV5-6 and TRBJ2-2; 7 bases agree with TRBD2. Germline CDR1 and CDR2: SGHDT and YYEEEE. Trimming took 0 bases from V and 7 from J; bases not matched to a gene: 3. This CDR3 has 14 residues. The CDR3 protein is CASSLGGGHGELFF. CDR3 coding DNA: TGTGCCAGCAGCTTGGGCGGGGGTCACGGGGAGCTGTTTTTT.

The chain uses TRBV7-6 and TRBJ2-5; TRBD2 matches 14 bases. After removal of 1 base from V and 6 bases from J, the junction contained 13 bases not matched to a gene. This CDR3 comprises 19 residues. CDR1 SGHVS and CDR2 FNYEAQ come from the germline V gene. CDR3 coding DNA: TGTGCCAGCAGCTTAGGAGGCCCGACTAGCGGGGGGGCCGAAAAGACCCAGTACTTC. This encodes CASSLGGPTSGGAEKTQYF.

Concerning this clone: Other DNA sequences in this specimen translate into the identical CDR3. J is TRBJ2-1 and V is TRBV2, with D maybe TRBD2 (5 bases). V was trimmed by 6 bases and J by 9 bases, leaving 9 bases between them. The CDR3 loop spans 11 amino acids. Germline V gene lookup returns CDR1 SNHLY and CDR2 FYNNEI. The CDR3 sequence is CASSPGVEQFF. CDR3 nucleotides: TGTGCCAGCAGCCCCGGGGTTGAGCAGTTCTTC. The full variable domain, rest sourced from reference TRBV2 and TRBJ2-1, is EPEVTQTPSHQVTQMGQEVILRCVPISNHLYFYWYRQILGQKVEFLVSFYNNEISEKSEIFDDQFSVERPDGSNFTLKIRSTKLEDSAMYFCASSPGVEQFFGPGTRLTVL.

CDR3 amino acids: CASSLETTADTQYF. In DNA, the CDR3 is TGTGCCAGCAGCTTAGAGACTACTGCTGATACGCAGTATTTT. V is TRBV11-3 and J is TRBJ2-3; D might be TRBD2 (5 bases). The CDR3 spans 14 residues. Trimming removed 0 bases from V and 6 bases from J, with 10 bases in between. CDR1 is SGHNT and CDR2 is YENEEA in the germline V gene.

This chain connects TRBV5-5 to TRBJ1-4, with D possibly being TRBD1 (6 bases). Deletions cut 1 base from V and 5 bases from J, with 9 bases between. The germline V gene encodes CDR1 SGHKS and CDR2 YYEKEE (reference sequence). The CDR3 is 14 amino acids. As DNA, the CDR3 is TGTGCCAGCAGCTTGTCAGGGGAGAATGAAAAACTGTTTTTT. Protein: CASSLSGENEKLFF.

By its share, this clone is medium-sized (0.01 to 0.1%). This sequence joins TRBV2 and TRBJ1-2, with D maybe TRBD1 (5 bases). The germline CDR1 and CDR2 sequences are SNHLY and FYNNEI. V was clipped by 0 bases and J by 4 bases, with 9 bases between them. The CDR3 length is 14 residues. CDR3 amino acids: CASSEAAGVYGYTF. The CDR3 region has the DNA TGTGCCAGCAGTGAAGCGGCGGGGGTCTATGGCTACACCTTC.

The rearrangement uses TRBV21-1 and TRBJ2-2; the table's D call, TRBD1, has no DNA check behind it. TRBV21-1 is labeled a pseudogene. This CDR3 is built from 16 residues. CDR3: CASSTTTGGSTGELFF. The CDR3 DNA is TGTGCCAGCAGTACTACAACAGGGGGAAGTACCGGGGAGCTGTTTTTT.

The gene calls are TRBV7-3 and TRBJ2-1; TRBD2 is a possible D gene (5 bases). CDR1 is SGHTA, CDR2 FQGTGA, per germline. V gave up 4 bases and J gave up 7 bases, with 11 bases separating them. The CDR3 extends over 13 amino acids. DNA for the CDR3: TGTGCCAGCAGCTCTCGACCGGGAAATGAGCAGTTCTTC. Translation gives CASSSRPGNEQFF.

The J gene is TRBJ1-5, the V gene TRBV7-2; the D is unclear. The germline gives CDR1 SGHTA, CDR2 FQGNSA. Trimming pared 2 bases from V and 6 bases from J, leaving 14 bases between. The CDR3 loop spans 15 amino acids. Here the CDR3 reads CASSLYSNGGQPQHF. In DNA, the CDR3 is TGTGCCAGCAGCTTATACTCAAACGGAGGTCAGCCCCAGCATTTT.

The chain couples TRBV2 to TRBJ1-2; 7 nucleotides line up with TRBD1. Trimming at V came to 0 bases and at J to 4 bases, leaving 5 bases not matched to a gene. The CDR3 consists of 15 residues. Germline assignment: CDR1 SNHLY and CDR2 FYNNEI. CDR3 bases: TGTGCCAGCAGTGAAGCAAGGGGGCAGCGCTATGGCTACACCTTC. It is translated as CASSEARGQRYGYTF.

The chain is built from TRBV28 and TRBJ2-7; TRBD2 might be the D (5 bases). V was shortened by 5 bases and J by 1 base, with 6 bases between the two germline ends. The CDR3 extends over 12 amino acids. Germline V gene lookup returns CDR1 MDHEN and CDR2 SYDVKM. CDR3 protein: CASSRGSYEQYF. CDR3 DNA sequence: TGTGCCAGCAGTAGAGGGTCCTACGAGCAGTACTTC.

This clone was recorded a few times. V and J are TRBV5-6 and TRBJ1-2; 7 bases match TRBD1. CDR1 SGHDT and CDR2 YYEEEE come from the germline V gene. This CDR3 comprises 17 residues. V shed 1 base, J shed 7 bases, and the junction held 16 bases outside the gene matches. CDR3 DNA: TGTGCCAGCAGCTTGAAGAGTCTGGGATTCAGGGGGTTTGGCTACACCTTC. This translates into CASSLKSLGFRGFGYTF.

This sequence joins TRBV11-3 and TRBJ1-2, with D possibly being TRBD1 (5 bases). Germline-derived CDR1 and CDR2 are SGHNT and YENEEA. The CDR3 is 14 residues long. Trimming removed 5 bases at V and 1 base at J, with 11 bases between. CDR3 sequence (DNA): TGTGCCAGCAGCACCGGGACTGTTAACTATGGCTACACCTTC. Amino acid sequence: CASSTGTVNYGYTF.